The rows below give T cell receptor beta chains drawn from one sample of a study of T cell responses to AZD1222 COVID-19 vaccine. The method was immunoSEQ multiplex PCR; TCRdb's version includes in-frame clones alone and lacks a portion of them. The profile shows some 100,000 clones, around nine tenths of them singletons. The source was peripheral blood, collected on day 0 of AZD1222 vaccination. The receptors stem from an adult in good health. CDR3s include the opening cysteine and the closing phenylalanine or tryptophan. Fields, in order: J gene, V gene, D gene, clone size, CDR3 DNA, CDR3 protein. D genes are given only for firm matches. For some rows the clone size is stated as once, few or many, or as a class when expanded; others skip it.

TRBJ1-1 | TRBV3-1/TRBV3-2 | TRBD1 | - | TGTGCCAGCAGCCAAAACAGGGGCACTGAAGCTTTCTTT | CASSQNRGTEAFF
TRBJ1-2 | TRBV19 | - | - | TGTGCCAGCTCCCCGGGATCCTCGGGTAGTGGCTACACCTTC | CASSPGSSGSGYTF
TRBJ1-1 | TRBV6-5 | - | - | TGTGCCAGCACCAGGGGGAACACTGAAGCTTTCTTT | CASTRGNTEAFF
TRBJ2-2 | TRBV2 | TRBD1 | - | TGTGCCAGCAGTGCCGGGACAGGGAACACCGGGGAGCTGTTTTTT | CASSAGTGNTGELFF
TRBJ2-7 | TRBV19 | - | - | TGTGCCAGTAGTAAAGGGACGCTGGGAGTCGAGCAGTACTTC | CASSKGTLGVEQYF
TRBJ1-6 | TRBV7-8 | - | - | TGTGCCAGCAGCTTAACCCCAGGGTCGAATTCACCCCTCCACTTT | CASSLTPGSNSPLHF
TRBJ1-2 | TRBV6-1 | TRBD1 | - | TGTGCCAGCAGTGACCCCACCCCCGGGACAGGTTATGGCTACACCTTC | CASSDPTPGTGYGYTF
TRBJ1-1 | TRBV24-1 | - | - | TGTGCCACCAGGGGGAACAGGCTGAACACTGAAGCTTTCTTT | CATRGNRLNTEAFF
TRBJ2-3 | TRBV6-1 | - | - | TGTGCCACCTCACCGGGGCGGCAAGATACGCAGTATTTT | CATSPGRQDTQYF
TRBJ2-2 | TRBV6-5 | - | - | TGTGCCAGCAGTTTGCCCGGGACCGGGGAGCTGTTTTTT | CASSLPGTGELFF
TRBJ2-3 | TRBV15 | - | - | TGTGCCACCAGCAGAGATCGAGGTGCAGTAGATACGCAGTATTTT | CATSRDRGAVDTQYF
TRBJ2-7 | TRBV6-2/TRBV6-3 | - | - | TGTGCCAGCAGTTACTGGAGGGCAGGGAGGAACGAGCAGTACTTC | CASSYWRAGRNEQYF
TRBJ2-7 | TRBV6-5 | TRBD1 | once | TGTGCCAGCGCGCGGGGGGACAGGGGTTACGAGCAGTACTTC | CASARGDRGYEQYF
TRBJ2-2 | TRBV5-1 | TRBD2 | - | TGCGCCAGCAGCTTGGTAGCGGGAGCGAACACCGGGGAGCTGTTTTTT | CASSLVAGANTGELFF
TRBJ1-2 | TRBV7-8 | - | - | TGTGCCAGCAGCGCAATCGATATGGGGGGCTACACCTTC | CASSAIDMGGYTF
TRBJ2-7 | TRBV14 | - | - | TGTGCCAGCAGCCAAGATTTTTGGCTACATGAGCAGTACTTC | CASSQDFWLHEQYF
TRBJ1-5 | TRBV3-1/TRBV3-2 | - | - | TGTGCCAGCAGCCAATTCGGGGGTGGTCAGCCCCAGCATTTT | CASSQFGGGQPQHF
TRBJ1-4 | TRBV6-1 | - | - | TGTGCCAGCAGTGAAAACCCAGGGATTGGACTGTTTTTT | CASSENPGIGLFF
TRBJ2-7 | TRBV30 | - | - | TGTGCCTGGAGCCGGTCTACTCAATGGGGCTCCGGGACACCCGCCTACGAGCAGTACTTC | CAWSRSTQWGSGTPAYEQYF
TRBJ1-2 | TRBV21-1 | - | - | TGTGCCAGCAGCAACGTGGACGCCCTACCGGGGGGCTACACCTTC | CASSNVDALPGGYTF
TRBJ2-5 | TRBV5-5 | TRBD1 | - | TGTGCCAGCGTGTGGGGGACAGGGCGAGAGACCCAGTACTTC | CASVWGTGRETQYF
TRBJ1-1 | TRBV9 | TRBD1 | - | TGTGCCAGCAGCCGGGCCGGGACAGCCACTGAAGCTTTCTTT | CASSRAGTATEAFF
TRBJ2-1 | TRBV18 | - | - | TGTGCCAGCTCACTCCCGAACCGTGGGGGGACCTACAATGAGCAGTTCTTC | CASSLPNRGGTYNEQFF
TRBJ2-1 | TRBV7-8 | - | - | TGTGCCAGCAGCTCCGTCGACCGCAATGAGCAGTTCTTC | CASSSVDRNEQFF
TRBJ1-5 | TRBV28 | - | once | TGTGCCAGCAGTTCAAGGATTCAGCCCCAGCATTTT | CASSSRIQPQHF
TRBJ2-2 | TRBV7-3 | TRBD1 | - | TGTGCCAGCAGCTTATGGGTTCGGGACAGGGGTACCGGGGAGCTGTTTTTT | CASSLWVRDRGTGELFF
TRBJ2-7 | TRBV2 | TRBD1 | - | TGTGCCAGCAAGGACCGCACGGGACAGGTGAACTACGAGCAGTACTTC | CASKDRTGQVNYEQYF
TRBJ1-5 | TRBV19 | TRBD1 | - | TGTGCCAGTGGGGACAGGGCATTGAGTCAGCCCCAGCATTTT | CASGDRALSQPQHF
TRBJ2-7 | TRBV5-5 | TRBD1 | few | TGTGCCAGCAGGCAGGACAGGGTCTACGAGCAGTACTTC | CASRQDRVYEQYF
TRBJ1-5 | TRBV28 | - | - | TGTGCCAGCAGGCAGAGCGGGGGACCGAATCAGCCCCAGCATTTT | CASRQSGGPNQPQHF
TRBJ1-2 | TRBV19 | - | - | TGTGCCAGTAGTGCCTCATGGGGCGGTAACTATGGCTACACCTTC | CASSASWGGNYGYTF
TRBJ2-3 | TRBV2 | TRBD1 | once | TGTGCCAGCAGAGACAGGGAGAGGGCAGATACGCAGTATTTT | CASRDRERADTQYF
TRBJ1-2 | TRBV4-3 | TRBD1 | - | TGCGCCAGCAGTCAAGCCGACAGGGCCTATGGCTACACCTTC | CASSQADRAYGYTF
TRBJ1-2 | TRBV7-2 | - | - | TGTGCCAGCAGCTACGGGAGGGGAACTAACTATGGCTACACCTTC | CASSYGRGTNYGYTF
TRBJ1-5 | TRBV2 | - | - | TGTGCCAGCATGCGGTCCAGCAATAGCAATCAGCCCCAGCATTTT | CASMRSSNSNQPQHF
TRBJ2-6 | TRBV18 | TRBD1 | once | TGTGCCAGCTTCCCGGGACAGGAGAGCTCTGGGGCCAACGTCCTGACTTTC | CASFPGQESSGANVLTF
TRBJ1-6 | TRBV4-2 | - | - | TGTGCCAGCAGTCCCCGAAATAGGGACTATAATTCACCCCTCCACTTT | CASSPRNRDYNSPLHF
TRBJ1-1 | TRBV6-5 | - | - | TGTGCCAGCCGGACAGCACTGAACACTGAAGCTTTCTTT | CASRTALNTEAFF
TRBJ1-6 | TRBV4-2 | - | - | TGTGCCAGCAGCCACCCCGGGGGGGATTCACCCCTCCACTTT | CASSHPGGDSPLHF
TRBJ1-3 | TRBV28 | - | - | TGTGCCAGCAGAGACAGCATCTCTGGAAACACCATATATTTT | CASRDSISGNTIYF
TRBJ1-1 | TRBV28 | TRBD1 | - | TGTGCCAGCAGCCCACAGGGGGTGGGGAACACTGAAGCTTTCTTT | CASSPQGVGNTEAFF
TRBJ1-2 | TRBV5-1 | - | - | TGCGCCAGCAGCGTTACAGGGAGTGGCTACACCTTC | CASSVTGSGYTF